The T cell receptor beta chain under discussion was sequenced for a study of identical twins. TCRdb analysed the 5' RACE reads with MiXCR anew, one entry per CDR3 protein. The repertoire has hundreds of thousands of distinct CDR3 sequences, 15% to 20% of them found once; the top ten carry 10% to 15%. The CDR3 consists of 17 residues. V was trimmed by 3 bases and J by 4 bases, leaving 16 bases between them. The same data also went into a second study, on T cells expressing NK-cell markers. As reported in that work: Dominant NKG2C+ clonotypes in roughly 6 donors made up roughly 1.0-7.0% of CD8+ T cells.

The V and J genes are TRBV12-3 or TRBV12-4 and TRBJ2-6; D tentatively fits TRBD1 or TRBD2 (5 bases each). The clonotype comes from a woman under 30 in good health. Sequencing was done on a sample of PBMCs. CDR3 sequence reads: CASSFRIGATGANVLTF. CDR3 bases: TGTGCCAGCAGTTTTAGGATCGGGGCTACGGGGGCCAACGTCCTGACTTTC.